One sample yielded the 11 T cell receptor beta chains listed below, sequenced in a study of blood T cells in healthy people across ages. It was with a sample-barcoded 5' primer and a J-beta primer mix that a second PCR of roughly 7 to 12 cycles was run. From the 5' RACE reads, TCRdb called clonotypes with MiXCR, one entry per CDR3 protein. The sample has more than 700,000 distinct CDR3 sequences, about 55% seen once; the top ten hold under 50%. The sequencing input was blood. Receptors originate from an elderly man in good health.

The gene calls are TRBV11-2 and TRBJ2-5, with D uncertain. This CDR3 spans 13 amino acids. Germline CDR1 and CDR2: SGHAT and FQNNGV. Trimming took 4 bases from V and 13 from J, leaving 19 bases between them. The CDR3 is CASSSLVSQRWYF. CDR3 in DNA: TGTGCCAGCAGCTCATTGGTCTCCCAGAGATGGTACTTC.

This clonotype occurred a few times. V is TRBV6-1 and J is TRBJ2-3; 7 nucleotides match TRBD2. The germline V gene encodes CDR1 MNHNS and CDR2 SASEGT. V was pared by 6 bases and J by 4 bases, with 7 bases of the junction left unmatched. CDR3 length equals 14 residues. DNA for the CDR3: TGTGCCAGCAGCCCCGGGAGGAGGGCAGATACGCAGTATTTT. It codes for CASSPGRRADTQYF.

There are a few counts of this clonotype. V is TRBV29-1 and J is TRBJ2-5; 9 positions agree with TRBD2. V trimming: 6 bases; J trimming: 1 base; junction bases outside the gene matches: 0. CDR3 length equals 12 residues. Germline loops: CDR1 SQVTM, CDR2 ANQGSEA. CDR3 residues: CSVGLAQETQYF. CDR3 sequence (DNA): TGCAGCGTGGGACTAGCCCAAGAGACCCAGTACTTC.

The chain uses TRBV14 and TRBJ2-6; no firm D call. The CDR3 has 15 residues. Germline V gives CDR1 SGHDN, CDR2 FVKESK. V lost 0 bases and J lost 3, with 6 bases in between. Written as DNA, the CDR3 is TGTGCCAGCAGCCAAGAAGGGCTTGGGGCCAACGTCCTGACTTTC. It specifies CASSQEGLGANVLTF.

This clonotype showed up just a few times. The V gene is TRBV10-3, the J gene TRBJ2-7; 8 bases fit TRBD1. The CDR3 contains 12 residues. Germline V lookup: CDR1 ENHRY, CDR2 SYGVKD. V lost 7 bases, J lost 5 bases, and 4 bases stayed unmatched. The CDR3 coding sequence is TGTGCCATCACCGGACAGGGCGACGAGCAGTACTTC. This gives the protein CAITGQGDEQYF.

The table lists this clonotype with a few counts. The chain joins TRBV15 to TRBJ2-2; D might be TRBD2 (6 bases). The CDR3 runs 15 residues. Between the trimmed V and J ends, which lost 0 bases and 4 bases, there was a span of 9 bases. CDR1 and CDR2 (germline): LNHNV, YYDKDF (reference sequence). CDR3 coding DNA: TGTGCCACCAGCAGAGAAGGGAGGTTCACCGGGGAGCTGTTTTTT. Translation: CATSREGRFTGELFF.

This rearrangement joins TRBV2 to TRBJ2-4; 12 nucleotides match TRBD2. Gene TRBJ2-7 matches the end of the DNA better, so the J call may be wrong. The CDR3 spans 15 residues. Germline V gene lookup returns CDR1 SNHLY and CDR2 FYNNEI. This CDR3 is CASSSRLAGVGEQYF. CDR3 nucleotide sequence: TGTGCCAGCAGTTCCCGACTAGCGGGAGTAGGCGAGCAGTACTTC.

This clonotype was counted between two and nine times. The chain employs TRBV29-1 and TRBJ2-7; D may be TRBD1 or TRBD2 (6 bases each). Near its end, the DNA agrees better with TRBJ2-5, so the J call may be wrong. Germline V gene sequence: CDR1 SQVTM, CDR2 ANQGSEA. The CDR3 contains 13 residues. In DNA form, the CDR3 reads TGCAGCGTTGCAAGGGGGGTGTCAGAGACCCAGTACTTC. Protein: CSVARGVSETQYF.

The CDR3 DNA reads as TGTGCCAGCAGATACTGGACGGACTCCTACGAGCAGTACTTC. Encoded protein: CASRYWTDSYEQYF. The chain carries TRBV27 and TRBJ2-7; D gene unclear. The CDR3 spans 14 residues. Germline V gene lookup returns CDR1 MNHEY and CDR2 SMNVEV (reference sequence). Trimming took 6 bases from V and 0 from J, leaving 12 bases between them.

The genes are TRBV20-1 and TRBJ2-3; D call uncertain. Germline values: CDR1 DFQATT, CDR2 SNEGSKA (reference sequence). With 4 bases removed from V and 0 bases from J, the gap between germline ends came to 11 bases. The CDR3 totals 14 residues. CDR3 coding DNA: TGCAGTGCTATCCCGGCGACTAGCACAGATACGCAGTATTTT. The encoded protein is CSAIPATSTDTQYF.

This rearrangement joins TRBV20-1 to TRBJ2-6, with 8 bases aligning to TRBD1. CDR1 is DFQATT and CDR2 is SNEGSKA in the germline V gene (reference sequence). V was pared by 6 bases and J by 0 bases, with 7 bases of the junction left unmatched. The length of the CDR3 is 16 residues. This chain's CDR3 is CSAPGQAISGANVLTF. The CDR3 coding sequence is TGCAGTGCCCCGGGACAGGCGATCTCTGGGGCCAACGTCCTGACTTTC.